This T cell receptor beta chain came from a study of blood T cell repertoires in COVID-19 (dated by TCRdb to 2018 to 2021). Background on the whole study: Samples from collaborators originated in the United States, Italy and Spain and spanned both the acute and convalescent phases of COVID-19. The prospective study material was composed of cDNA or gDNA derived from T cells, B-cell-depleted T cells, or PBMCs. Subjects who had been exposed to COVID-19, were actively infected with it, or had recovered from it provided the deeply sampled blood TCRbeta repertoires that made up the dataset. The repertoires were released in a freely available public database meant as a resource for research on the immune response to SARS-CoV-2. The samples were drawn from the first 160 participants of the ongoing ImmuneRACE study and from 950 to 1,500 subjects provided by 6 global collaborators. Nearly every sample came with metadata listing a de-identified subject ID, COVID-19 status, age in years and sex. HLA class I and class II types, where available, came from metadata supplied by the sample provider rather than from assay-based typing.

Overall study outcomes, separate from this receptor: How much clinical and demographic metadata was included differed by source and by participant, and the metadata was provided uncurated.

This clone was found a few times. Its antigen target is currently unknown. No much larger clone is present one base from it, and per-base qualities are unavailable. TCRbeta CDR3 regions were amplified from genomic DNA by means of the immunoSEQ Assay, a bias-controlled multiplex PCR. The original methods were these. The number of nucleated cells in each sample was estimated by amplification of reference gene primers within the assay. To quantify the absolute abundance of each unique TCRbeta CDR3 rearrangement, sequence reads were collapsed and filtered. For each sample, productive Simpson clonality was calculated by taking the square root of Simpson's diversity index across productive rearrangements. Here the immuneACCESS table is served through TCRdb, limited to in-frame sequences with V and J called. Missing clones are a known gap in these copies; in checked studies unresolved V genes cover under half, and the rest lacks a known reason. V and J calls plus clone size are reproduced from that table; the DNA served to infer D and trimming. This sample lists approximately 60,000 clones; about 90% were detected once. Of the sample, more than 20% is held by the ten largest clones.

Sequences MGHRA (CDR1) and YSYEKL (CDR2) are obtained from the germline V gene. Relative to germline, V is 2 bases shorter and J is 2 bases shorter, with 10 bases between their ends. The CDR3 contains 14 residues, cysteine and phenylalanine counted. The retained sequence is limited to the CDR3, 42 bases, with the frame set at the first base. One collaborating source in Seattle enrolled patients during active infection and followed them longitudinally through the course of disease. Each collaborating institution followed its own protocols to collect whole blood in K2EDTA tubes. For TCRbeta analysis, collaborators shipped samples as frozen whole blood, isolated PBMCs, or DNA extracted from either of those sample types.

This receptor chain uses TRBV4-1 and TRBJ2-7; TRBD2 is a weak D gene call, 5 bases matching. Sequences were obtained from peripheral blood. The receptor's source is a woman of 80 years or more with COVID-19, enrolled during active disease. CDR3 reads: CASSQIEGTYEQYF. The DNA sequence is TGCGCCAGCAGCCAAATCGAGGGAACCTACGAGCAGTACTTC.